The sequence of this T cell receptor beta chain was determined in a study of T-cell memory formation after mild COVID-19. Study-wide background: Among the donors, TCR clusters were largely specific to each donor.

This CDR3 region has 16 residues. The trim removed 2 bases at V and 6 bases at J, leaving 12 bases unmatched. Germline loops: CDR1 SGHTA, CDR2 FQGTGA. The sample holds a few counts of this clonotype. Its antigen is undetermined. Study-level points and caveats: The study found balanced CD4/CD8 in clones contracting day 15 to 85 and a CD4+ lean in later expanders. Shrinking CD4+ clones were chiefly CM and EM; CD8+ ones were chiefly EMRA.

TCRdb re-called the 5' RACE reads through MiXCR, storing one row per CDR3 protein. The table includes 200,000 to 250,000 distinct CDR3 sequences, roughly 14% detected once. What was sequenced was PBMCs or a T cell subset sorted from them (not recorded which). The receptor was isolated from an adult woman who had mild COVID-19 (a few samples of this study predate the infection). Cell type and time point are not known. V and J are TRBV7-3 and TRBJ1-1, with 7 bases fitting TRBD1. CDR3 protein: CASSLRGGGQPPEAFF. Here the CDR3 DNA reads TGTGCCAGCAGCTTACGCGGCGGGGGACAGCCGCCTGAAGCTTTCTTT.